This T cell receptor (beta chain) was identified in a study of shared clonotypes between healthy human individuals. Remarks on this clone: Its specificity is unknown.

The protocol was immunoSEQ multiplex PCR, while the TCRdb copy is restricted to in-frame clones and leaves out a portion. Of roughly 330,000 clones detected, approximately 79% appear once; the ten largest clones hold about a tenth. Looked up from germline, CDR1 is LGHNT and CDR2 is FRNRAP. Trimming cost V 7 bases and J 1 base; bases outside gene matches: 8. This CDR3 is 16 amino acids long. Study observations and caveats: Sequencing depth was a factor that was expected to affect clonotype sharing among donors. Genetic and exposure-history diversity was limited by the small donor number.

The sequence was obtained from a man aged 30-40 years in good health. The genes are TRBV12-5 and TRBJ2-1; 9 bases line up with TRBD2. Sequencing input: memory CD4+ T cells sorted from blood. Subset denoted: CD45RA-negative fraction. Written as DNA, the CDR3 is TGTGCTAGTGCCGTAGGTCTAGCGGGGTCCTACAATGAGCAGTTCTTC. Its protein is CASAVGLAGSYNEQFF.